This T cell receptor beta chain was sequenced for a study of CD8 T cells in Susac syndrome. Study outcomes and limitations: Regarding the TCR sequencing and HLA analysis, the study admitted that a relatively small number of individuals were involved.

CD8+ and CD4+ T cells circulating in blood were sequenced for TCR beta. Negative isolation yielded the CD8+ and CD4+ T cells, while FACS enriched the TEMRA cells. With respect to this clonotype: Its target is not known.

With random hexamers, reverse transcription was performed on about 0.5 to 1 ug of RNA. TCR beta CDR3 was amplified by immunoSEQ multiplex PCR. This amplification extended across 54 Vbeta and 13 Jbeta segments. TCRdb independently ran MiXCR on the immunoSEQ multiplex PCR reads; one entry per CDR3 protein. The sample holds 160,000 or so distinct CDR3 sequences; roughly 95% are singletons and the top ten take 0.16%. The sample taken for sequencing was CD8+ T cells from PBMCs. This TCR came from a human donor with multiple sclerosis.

CDR3 in DNA: TGTGCCAGCAGCCACTTCGTTGTATACAATGAGCAGTTCTTC. As protein: CASSHFVVYNEQFF. V and J are TRBV3-1 and TRBJ2-1, with no clear D. The V gene's germline CDR1 is LGHDT and CDR2 YNNKEL (reference sequence). This CDR3 is 14 amino acids long. Trimming stripped 3 bases from V and 4 bases from J, with 10 bases between.